Sequencing of this T cell receptor (beta chain) was carried out in a study of blood T cell repertoires in COVID-19. Background on the study: The United States, Italy and Spain were the sources of the acute and convalescent COVID-19 samples. Sources were T cells, B-cell-depleted T cells, or PBMCs; the material itself was cDNA or gDNA.

CDR3 length: 18 amino acids. V lost 2 bases to trimming and J lost 4 bases, with 21 bases between them. The germline V gene encodes CDR1 SGHDN and CDR2 FVKESK. As processed by the authors: By means of reference gene primer amplification, nucleated cell counts were estimated. This table comes from immunoSEQ multiplex PCR, and its TCRdb copy is limited to in-frame clones, with some not included. V, J and clone size reflect that table, while D and trimming were determined from the DNA. The table includes around 53,000 clones, about 86% detected once. The receptor's source is a man aged 45-65 years with acute or convalescent COVID-19. This chain connects TRBV14 to TRBJ1-3; D is ambiguous. Specimen: peripheral blood. CDR3: CASSQTVRYAFPGNTIYF. Written as DNA, the CDR3 is TGTGCCAGCAGCCAAACGGTGAGGTATGCTTTTCCCGGAAACACCATATATTTT.